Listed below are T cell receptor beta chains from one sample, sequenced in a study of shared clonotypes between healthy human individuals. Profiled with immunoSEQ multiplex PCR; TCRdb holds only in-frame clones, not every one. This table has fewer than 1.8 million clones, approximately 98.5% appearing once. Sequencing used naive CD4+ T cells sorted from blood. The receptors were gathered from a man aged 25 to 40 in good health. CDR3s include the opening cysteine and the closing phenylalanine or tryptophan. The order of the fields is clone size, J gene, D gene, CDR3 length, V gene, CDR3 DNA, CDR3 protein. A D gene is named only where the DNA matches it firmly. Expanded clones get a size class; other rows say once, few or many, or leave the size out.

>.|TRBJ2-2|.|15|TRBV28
TGTGCCAGCAGTTACTCTGACAGAAACACCGGGGAGCTGTTTTTT
CASSYSDRNTGELFF
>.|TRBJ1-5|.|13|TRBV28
TGTGCCAGCAGTTTAATTTTTGATCAGCCCCAGCATTTT
CASSLIFDQPQHF
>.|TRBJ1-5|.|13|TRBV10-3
TGTGCCACCACCGGGACGACCGGACAGCCCCAGCATTTT
CATTGTTGQPQHF
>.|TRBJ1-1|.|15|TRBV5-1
TGCGCCAGCAGCTCAGACGGCAGGGGGAACACTGAAGCTTTCTTT
CASSSDGRGNTEAFF
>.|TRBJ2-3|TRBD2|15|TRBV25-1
TGTGCCAGCAGTACACTAGCGGGAGGCGGTGATACGCAGTATTTT
CASSTLAGGGDTQYF
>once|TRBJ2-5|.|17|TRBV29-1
TGCAGCGTCGCCCCGACAGGAGCTCTCTTGGGCCAAGAGACCCAGTACTTC
CSVAPTGALLGQETQYF
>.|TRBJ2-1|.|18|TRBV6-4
TGTGCCAGCAGTGAAGACGCCCAGGGCTCCTCCTCCTACAATGAGCAGTTCTTC
CASSEDAQGSSSYNEQFF
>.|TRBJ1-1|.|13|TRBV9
TGTGCCAGCGGGAAACAGGCGAACACTGAAGCTTTCTTT
CASGKQANTEAFF
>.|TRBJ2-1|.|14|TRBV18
TGTGCCAGCTCACCGGCAATGAGGGACAATGAGCAGTTCTTC
CASSPAMRDNEQFF
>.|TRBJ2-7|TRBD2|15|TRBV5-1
TGCGCCAGCAGCTTAGCGGGAGGGGCGTCCTACGAGCAGTACTTC
CASSLAGGASYEQYF
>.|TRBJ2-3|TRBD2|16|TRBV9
TGTGCCAGCAGCCACTCCTCGGGGGGAGGGACAGATACGCAGTATTTT
CASSHSSGGGTDTQYF
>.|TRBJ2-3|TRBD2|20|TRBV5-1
TGCGCCAGCAGCCATTACAGGGGAAATTCCTTAGCGGGAGGGACAGATACGCAGTATTTT
CASSHYRGNSLAGGTDTQYF
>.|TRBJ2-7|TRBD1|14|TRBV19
TGTGCCAGTAGTGACCGGGACAGGCCTTACGAGCAGTACTTC
CASSDRDRPYEQYF
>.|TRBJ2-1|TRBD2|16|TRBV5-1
TGCGCCAGCAGCTTGGTCGGCGGGAGGGGTCCTACTGAGCAGTTCTTC
CASSLVGGRGPTEQFF
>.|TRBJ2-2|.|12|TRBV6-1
TGTGCCAGCAGGGAGAGCACCGGGGAGCTGTTTTTT
CASRESTGELFF
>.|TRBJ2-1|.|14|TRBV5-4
TGTGCCAGCAGCCACGCCTCGGGTAACAATGAGCAGTTCTTC
CASSHASGNNEQFF
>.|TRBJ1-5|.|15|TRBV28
TGTGCCAGCAGTTTATCTCGCCAGGGCCATCAGCCCCAGCATTTT
CASSLSRQGHQPQHF
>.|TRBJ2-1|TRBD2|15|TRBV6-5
TGTGCCAGCACCCGGACTAGCGGCTCCTACAATGAGCAGTTCTTC
CASTRTSGSYNEQFF
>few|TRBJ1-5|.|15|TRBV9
TGTGCCAGCAGCGTAATGCCAGGGGAGTCTCAGCCCCAGCATTTT
CASSVMPGESQPQHF
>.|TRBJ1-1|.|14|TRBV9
TGTGCCAGCAGTCGTGGGGGGGCGGACACTGAAGCTTTCTTT
CASSRGGADTEAFF
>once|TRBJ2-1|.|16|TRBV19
TGTGCCAGTAGTATTAGGAGGGGGGAGGGCAGTAATGAGCAGTTCTTC
CASSIRRGEGSNEQFF
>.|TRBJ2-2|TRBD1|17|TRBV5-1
TGCGCCAGCAGCTTGTCCGGCGGGACAGGAGTAACCGGGGAGCTGTTTTTT
CASSLSGGTGVTGELFF
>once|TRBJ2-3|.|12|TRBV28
TGTGCCAGCAGTCACGTTAGTGGTACGCAGTATTTT
CASSHVSGTQYF
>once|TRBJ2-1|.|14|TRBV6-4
TGTGCCAGCAGAAAGGAGTCGTGGTACAATGAGCAGTTCTTC
CASRKESWYNEQFF
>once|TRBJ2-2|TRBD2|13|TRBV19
TGTGCCAGTAGTGCACTAGCGACCGGGGAGCTGTTTTTT
CASSALATGELFF
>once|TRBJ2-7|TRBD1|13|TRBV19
TGTGCCAGTAGGGGACAGGGTTACTCCGAGCAGTACTTC
CASRGQGYSEQYF
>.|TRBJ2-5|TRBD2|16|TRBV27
TGTGCCAGCAGTTTAGCAGGGGACGGGAGGGGGAAGACCCAGTACTTC
CASSLAGDGRGKTQYF
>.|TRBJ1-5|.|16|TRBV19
TGTGCCAGTAGTCCATCCTTACAGGGATTTGGTCAGCCCCAGCATTTT
CASSPSLQGFGQPQHF
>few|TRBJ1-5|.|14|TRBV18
TGTGCCAGCTCACTTGGACAGTCCAATCAGCCCCAGCATTTT
CASSLGQSNQPQHF
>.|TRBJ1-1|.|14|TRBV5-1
TGCGCCAGCAGCCGAACGACTGAGAACACTGAAGCTTTCTTT
CASSRTTENTEAFF
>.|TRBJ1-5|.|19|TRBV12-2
TGTGCAAGTCGCTTAGTACAGGGGCGCTTCGGGGTGAGCAATCAGCCCCAGCATTTT
CASRLVQGRFGVSNQPQHF
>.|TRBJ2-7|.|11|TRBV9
TGTGCCAGCCGTATCTCCTACGAGCAGTACTTC
CASRISYEQYF
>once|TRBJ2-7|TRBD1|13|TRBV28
TGTGCCAGCAGACCCACAGGGGGCTACGAGCAGTACTTC
CASRPTGGYEQYF
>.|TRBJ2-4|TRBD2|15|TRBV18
TGTGCCAGCTCACCGGTGGGACTAGCGCCAGAGGAAAGGTACTTC
CASSPVGLAPEERYF
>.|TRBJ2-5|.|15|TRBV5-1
TGCGCCAGCAGCTTCGGGGCCTTGTACCAAGAGACCCAGTACTTC
CASSFGALYQETQYF
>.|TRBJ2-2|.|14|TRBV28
TGTGCCAGCAGCCGGACAACGAACACCGGGGAGCTGTTTTTT
CASSRTTNTGELFF
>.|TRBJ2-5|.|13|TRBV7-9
TGTGCCAGCAGCCCCCACCTTAAAGAGACCCAGTACTTC
CASSPHLKETQYF
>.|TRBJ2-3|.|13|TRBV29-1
TGCAGCGTTGGACGATTCCAGCGAGATACGCAGTATTTT
CSVGRFQRDTQYF
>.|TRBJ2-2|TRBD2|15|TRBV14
TGTGCCAGCAGCGGGACTAGCGGGGTCACCGGGGAGCTGTTTTTT
CASSGTSGVTGELFF
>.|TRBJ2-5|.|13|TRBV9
TGTGCCAGCAGCTCTACCGGCCAAGAGACCCAGTACTTC
CASSSTGQETQYF
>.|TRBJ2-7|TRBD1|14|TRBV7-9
TGTGCCAGCAGCACCCCGGCCAGGGGGTACGAGCAGTACTTC
CASSTPARGYEQYF
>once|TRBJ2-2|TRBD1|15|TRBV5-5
TGTGCCAGCATCGCCACAGGGGGCAAGGGCGGGGAGCTGTTTTTT
CASIATGGKGGELFF
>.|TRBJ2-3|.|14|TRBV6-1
TGTGCCAGCAGTGAAGTAACTTCACAAGGTACGCAGTATTTT
CASSEVTSQGTQYF
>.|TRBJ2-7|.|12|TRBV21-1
TGTGCCAGCAGGGACAGCCACTACGAGCAGTACTTC
CASRDSHYEQYF
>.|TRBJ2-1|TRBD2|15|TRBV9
TGTGCCAGCAGCGCTCGACTAGCGGGATTCTATGAGCAGTTCTTC
CASSARLAGFYEQFF
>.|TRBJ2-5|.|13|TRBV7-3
TGTGCCAGCAGCACCGGGATCTTGGGGACCCAGTACTTC
CASSTGILGTQYF
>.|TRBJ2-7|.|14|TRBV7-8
TGTGCCAGCAGCCCGGGGCTAGCGATCTACGAGCAGTACTTC
CASSPGLAIYEQYF
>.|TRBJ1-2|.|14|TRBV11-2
TGTGCCAGCAGCCTAGGGGACACCCACTATGGCTACACCTTC
CASSLGDTHYGYTF
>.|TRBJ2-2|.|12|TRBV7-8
TGTGCCAGCAGCTTAGTGGGAGGGGAGCTGTTTTTT
CASSLVGGELFF
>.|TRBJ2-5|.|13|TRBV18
TGTGCCAGCTCACCGAGCAGTGATAAGACCCAGTACTTC
CASSPSSDKTQYF
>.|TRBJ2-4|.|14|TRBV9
TGTGCCAGCAGCGTAGGGGTCGACGGACAAGAGATGCACTTC
CASSVGVDGQEMHF
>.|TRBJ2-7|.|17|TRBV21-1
TGTGCCAGCACGTCCCAGGGGTGGTTGTGGCGACCCTACGAGCAGTACTTC
CASTSQGWLWRPYEQYF